This T cell receptor (beta chain) appears in the sequencing data of a study of T cells in Graves' hyperthyroidism and ophthalmopathy. TCR beta CDR3 regions were amplified from RNA. First-round RT-PCR of the TCR CDR3 relied on the HTBI primer set. One entry per CDR3 protein results from TCRdb running MiXCR on the multiplex PCR reads. This table holds 530,000 or so distinct CDR3 sequences, under 20% found once. General study points: With a median lead of roughly 6.8 months before onset, the model predicted ophthalmopathy.

Active moderate-to-severe ophthalmopathy, Clinical Activity Score at least 3, NOSPECS at least 4, under 3 months' duration. In its sample, this clonotype was seen many times. The antigen is undetermined. The CDR3 runs to 17 residues. Germline trimming cut 6 bases from V and 6 bases from J; bases unmatched to any gene: 15. The germline CDR1 and CDR2 sequences are MDHEN and SYDVKM. Material: blood. The receptor comes from a woman between 18 and 29 years old with Graves' ophthalmopathy. This chain joins TRBV28 and TRBJ2-3, with 10 bases aligning to TRBD2. CDR3: CASSFAASGSLTDTQYF. CDR3 sequence (DNA): TGTGCCAGCAGCTTCGCCGCTAGCGGGAGTTTGACGGATACGCAGTATTTT.